These T cell receptor beta chains were read from a single sample in a study of blood T cells in healthy people across ages. From the 5' RACE reads, TCRdb called clonotypes with MiXCR, one entry per CDR3 protein. The table has approximately 900,000 distinct CDR3 sequences, under 50% seen once. Specimen: blood. The source is a man aged 25 to 40 in good health. CDR3s include the opening cysteine and the closing phenylalanine or tryptophan. The D gene is left open where the match is weak. For some rows the clone size is stated as once, few or many, or as a class when expanded; others skip it.

>TRBJ2-4|TRBV4-1|few|-
TGCGCCAGCAGCCAAGAAGGGAACATTCAGTACTTC
CASSQEGNIQYF
>TRBJ2-7|TRBV20-1|few|TRBD2
TGCAGTGCTATAGCAGCCGGGACTAGCGGTATGGAGCAGTACTTC
CSAIAAGTSGMEQYF
>TRBJ1-1|TRBV3-1|many|-
TGTGCCAGCAGCCTTCGCCTCACGAACACTGAAGCTTTCTTT
CASSLRLTNTEAFF
>TRBJ2-4|TRBV24-1|few|TRBD1
TGTGCCACAGGGGACAGCACAAACATTCAGTACTTC
CATGDSTNIQYF
>TRBJ2-5|TRBV3-1|-|TRBD1
TGTGCCAACAGCCAGGATGGGACAGATCGGAAGACCCAGTACTTC
CANSQDGTDRKTQYF
>TRBJ2-6|TRBV5-1|-|TRBD1
TGCGCCAGCAGCTCCCAAGGACAGGGGGCAGGAGGGGCCAACGTCCTGACTTTC
CASSSQGQGAGGANVLTF
>TRBJ2-3|TRBV24-1|few|-
TGTGCCACCTCGGAGGGCGCAGATACGCAGTATTTT
CATSEGADTQYF
>TRBJ2-2|TRBV7-2|many|-
TGTGCCAGCAGCTTATCGGGGTTTAGGAGCACCGGGGAGCTGTTTTTT
CASSLSGFRSTGELFF
>TRBJ2-1|TRBV20-1|-|-
TGCAGTGCCGCGAAGGGAAGGCAGTTCTTC
CSAAKGRQFF
>TRBJ2-7|TRBV21-1|once|-
TGTGCCAGCAGCAAAGCGGGGGAAGCGGAATACGAGCAGTACTTC
CASSKAGEAEYEQYF
>TRBJ2-7|TRBV2|-|TRBD1
TGTGCCAGCAGTGACCTAACAGGGGGCGAGCAGTACTTC
CASSDLTGGEQYF
>TRBJ1-2|TRBV5-1|-|-
TGCGCCAGCAGCTTGGGCTTAGGTAGCTATGGCTACACCTTC
CASSLGLGSYGYTF
>TRBJ2-1|TRBV5-1|-|-
TGCGCCAGCAGCCCCCTCGGGCGGGCCAACTCCTACAATGAGCAGTTCTTC
CASSPLGRANSYNEQFF
>TRBJ2-5|TRBV27|-|TRBD2
TGTGCCAGCAGGGGACTAGCGGGGGCCATACAAGAGGCCCAGTACTTC
CASRGLAGAIQEAQYF
>TRBJ2-7|TRBV4-2|-|TRBD2
TGTGCCAGCAGCCCCCGTCCGGGACTAGTGAATGAGCAGTACTTC
CASSPRPGLVNEQYF
>TRBJ2-6|TRBV5-1|-|TRBD1
TGCGCCAGCAGCTTGGACAGGGGGACCACTGGGGCCAACGTCCTGACTTTC
CASSLDRGTTGANVLTF
>TRBJ2-3|TRBV7-9|-|-
TGTGCCAGCAGCTCCACAGGCGAGCAGATAACGCAGTATTTT
CASSSTGEQITQYF
>TRBJ2-7|TRBV27|-|-
TGTGACAGCAGTCCAAACAGGAGCTACGAGCAGTACTTC
CDSSPNRSYEQYF
>TRBJ2-7|TRBV6-5|many|-
TGTGCCAGCAGACGTGCCTACGAGCAGTACTTC
CASRRAYEQYF
>TRBJ2-2|TRBV27|-|-
TGTGCCAGCAGTCTAAGTGAGGCAGGTTCTGGGGAGCTGTTTTTT
CASSLSEAGSGELFF
>TRBJ2-7|TRBV6-2/TRBV6-3|-|TRBD2
TGTGCCAGCAGTTACTGGTCTAGCGGGCCCTACGAGCAGTACTTC
CASSYWSSGPYEQYF
>TRBJ2-3|TRBV7-2|-|-
TGTGCCAGCAGGAGGAACCAGACAGATACGCAGTATTTT
CASRRNQTDTQYF
>TRBJ2-3|TRBV20-1|few|-
TGCAGTGCTAGGGGCATAGGCACAGATACGCAGTATTTT
CSARGIGTDTQYF
>TRBJ2-1|TRBV5-1|-|TRBD1
TGCGCCAGCAGCTCGCGGACAGGGATCGATGAGCAGTTCTTC
CASSSRTGIDEQFF
>TRBJ2-5|TRBV20-1|-|-
TGCAGTGTTTCCCCGGACAGTCCTAGGTCAGAGACCCAGTACTTC
CSVSPDSPRSETQYF
>TRBJ1-5|TRBV6-5|-|-
TGTGCCAGCAGTTACGCAGGGAGTCGGCAGCCCCAGCATTTT
CASSYAGSRQPQHF
>TRBJ2-5|TRBV7-9|-|-
TGTGCCAGCAGCTTAGTCGAGGGCCAATCGGAGACCCAGTACTTC
CASSLVEGQSETQYF
>TRBJ2-7|TRBV12-3/TRBV12-4|-|-
TGTGCCAGCAGTTCCGGACCGGACGGGGGCTACAATGAGCAGTACTTC
CASSSGPDGGYNEQYF
>TRBJ2-3|TRBV6-1|-|TRBD2
TGTGCCAGCAGTCCCCCCATTGGGCAGCGGGGGGTAGGTACGCAGTATTTT
CASSPPIGQRGVGTQYF
>TRBJ2-6|TRBV2|few|-
TGTGCCAGCAGGTATGCCTCTGGGGCCAACGTCCTGACTTTC
CASRYASGANVLTF
>TRBJ1-5|TRBV30|-|-
TGTGCCTGGAGTGTAGAGGGTCAGCCCCAGCATTTT
CAWSVEGQPQHF
>TRBJ2-7|TRBV21-1|few|-
TGTGCCAGCAGCAACCAGGTCACCTACGAGCAGTACTTC
CASSNQVTYEQYF
>TRBJ2-3|TRBV29-1|once|-
TGCAGCGTAGAGGACGGGGGTACGCAGTATTTT
CSVEDGGTQYF
>TRBJ1-6|TRBV10-3|few|-
TGTGCCATCGCGACAGGCGTAAATTCACCCCTCCACTTT
CAIATGVNSPLHF
>TRBJ2-7|TRBV13|-|-
TGTGCCAGCAGCTCGGGACGGAAGTCCTACGAGCAGTACTTC
CASSSGRKSYEQYF
>TRBJ2-4|TRBV4-3|few|-
TGCGCCAGCAGCCAAGCGGCAGGGTCATTAGCCAAAAACATTCAGTACTTC
CASSQAAGSLAKNIQYF
>TRBJ2-1|TRBV4-3|-|TRBD2
TGCGCCAGCAGCCAATCTAGCGGGGGATCCTACAATGAGCAGTTCTTC
CASSQSSGGSYNEQFF
>TRBJ2-2|TRBV20-1|-|-
TGCAGTGCTAGAGCGGTGGAGCTGTTTTTT
CSARAVELFF
>TRBJ2-3|TRBV6-5|-|TRBD1
TGTGCCAGCAGTTACTCGCCACAGGGGGCCACAGATACGCAGTATTTT
CASSYSPQGATDTQYF
>TRBJ2-1|TRBV15|-|-
TGTGCCACCAGCATAGACACCTACAATGAGCAGTTCTTC
CATSIDTYNEQFF
>TRBJ2-2|TRBV12-3/TRBV12-4|once|-
TGTGCCAGCAGTTTTCAGTTATCTGGGGAGCTGTTTTTT
CASSFQLSGELFF
>TRBJ1-2|TRBV20-1|many|-
TGCAGTGCTAGAAATGGGGCAGCCTATGGCTACACCTTC
CSARNGAAYGYTF
>TRBJ1-1|TRBV14|-|-
TGTGCCAGCAGCCAGACCACAGGACCCGCAGCTTTCTTT
CASSQTTGPAAFF
>TRBJ2-5|TRBV20-1|-|TRBD2
TGCAGTGCTCCCCAAAGACAGGTAGCGGGGGAGACCCAGAACTTC
CSAPQRQVAGETQNF